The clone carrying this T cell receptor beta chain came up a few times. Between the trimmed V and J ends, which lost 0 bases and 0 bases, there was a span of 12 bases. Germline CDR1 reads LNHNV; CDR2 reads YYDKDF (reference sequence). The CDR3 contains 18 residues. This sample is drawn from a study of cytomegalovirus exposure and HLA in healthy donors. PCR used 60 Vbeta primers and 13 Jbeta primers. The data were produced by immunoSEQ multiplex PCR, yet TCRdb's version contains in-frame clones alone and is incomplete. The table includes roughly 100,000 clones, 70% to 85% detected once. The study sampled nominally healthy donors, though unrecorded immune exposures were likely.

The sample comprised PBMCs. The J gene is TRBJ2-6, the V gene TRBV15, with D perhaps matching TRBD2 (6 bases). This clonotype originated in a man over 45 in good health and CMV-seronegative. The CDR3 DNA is TGTGCCACCAGCAGAGATTCCCTAGCGTACTCTGGGGCCAACGTCCTGACTTTC. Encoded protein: CATSRDSLAYSGANVLTF.